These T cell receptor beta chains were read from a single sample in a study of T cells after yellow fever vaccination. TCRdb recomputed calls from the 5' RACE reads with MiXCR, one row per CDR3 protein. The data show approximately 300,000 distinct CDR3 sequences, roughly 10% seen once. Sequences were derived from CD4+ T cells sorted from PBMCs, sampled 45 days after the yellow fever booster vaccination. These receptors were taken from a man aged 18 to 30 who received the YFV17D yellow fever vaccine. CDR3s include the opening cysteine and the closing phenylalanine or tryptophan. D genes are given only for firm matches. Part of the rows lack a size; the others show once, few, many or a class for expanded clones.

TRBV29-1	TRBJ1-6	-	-	TGCAGCGTTTGTGAGCTTGAGAATTCACCCCTCCACTTT	CSVCELENSPLHF
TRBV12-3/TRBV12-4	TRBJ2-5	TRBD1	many	TGTGCCAGCAGCCCCGAGACAGGGGGAGAGACCCAGTACTTC	CASSPETGGETQYF
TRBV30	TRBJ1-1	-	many	TGTGCCTGGAGTCTTCAGGGCGAAGCGCAGACTGAAGCTTTCTTT	CAWSLQGEAQTEAFF
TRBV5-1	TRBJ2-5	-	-	TGCGCCAGCAAGCCATCGTTTTCCCAAAAGACCCAGTACTTC	CASKPSFSQKTQYF
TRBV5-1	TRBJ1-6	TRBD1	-	TGCGCCAGCAGCTTACAGGGGGCGAAGGCTTCACCCCTCCACTTT	CASSLQGAKASPLHF
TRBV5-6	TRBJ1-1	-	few	TGTGCCAGCAGCTTGGTGGGACACCTGAACACTGAAGCTTTCTTT	CASSLVGHLNTEAFF
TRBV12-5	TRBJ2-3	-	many	TGTGCTAGTGGTCCCCATGACCCGCAGTATTTT	CASGPHDPQYF
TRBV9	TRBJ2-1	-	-	TGTGCCAGCAGCGTAGGGGTCTCGCTCAGGGGACATGAGCAGTTCTTC	CASSVGVSLRGHEQFF
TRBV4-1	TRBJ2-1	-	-	TGCGCCAGCAGCCAAGATCGCGAGGGGCCCGGACTCTTC	CASSQDREGPGLF
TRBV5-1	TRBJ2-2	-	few	TGCGCCAGCAGGGGTCAAGGGGTCTCCGGGGAGCTGTTTTTT	CASRGQGVSGELFF
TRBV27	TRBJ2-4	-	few	TGTGCCAGCAGTTTGGGTGGACTCTATGCCAAAAACATTCAGTACTTC	CASSLGGLYAKNIQYF
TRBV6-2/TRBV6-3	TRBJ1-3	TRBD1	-	TGTGCCAGCAGTCCTTTCGGACAGGGGAGCGGAAACACCATATATTTT	CASSPFGQGSGNTIYF
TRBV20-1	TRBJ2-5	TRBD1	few	TGCAGTGCGCGAAGAACCAGGATCAGGGGGGAGACCCAGTACTTC	CSARRTRIRGETQYF
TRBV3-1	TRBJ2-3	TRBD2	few	TGTGCCAGCAGCCAAACTAGCGGGGGGTCCTACACAGATACGCAGTATTTT	CASSQTSGGSYTDTQYF
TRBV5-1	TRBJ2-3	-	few	TGCGCCAGCAGCCGGGATGAAAGGATTAGCACAGATACGCAGTATTTT	CASSRDERISTDTQYF
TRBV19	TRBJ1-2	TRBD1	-	TGTGCCAGTAGTCGCCCAGACAGGGCAAGAGCTAACTATGGCTACACCTTC	CASSRPDRARANYGYTF
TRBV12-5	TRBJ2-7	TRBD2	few	TGTGCTAGTGGCAACCCGGGAACTAGCGGCTACTCCTACGAGCAGTACTTC	CASGNPGTSGYSYEQYF
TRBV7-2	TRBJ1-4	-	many	TGTGCCAGCACTCACCTGGGAGAAGGGGGTGAAAAACTGTTTTTT	CASTHLGEGGEKLFF
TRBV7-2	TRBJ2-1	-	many	TGTGCCAGCAGCTTATGGACGGACTACAATGAGCAGTTCTTC	CASSLWTDYNEQFF
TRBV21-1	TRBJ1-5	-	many	TGTGCCAGCATTCTAACAGGGACGGCTCAGAAGCCCCAGCATTTT	CASILTGTAQKPQHF
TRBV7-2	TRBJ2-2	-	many	TGTGCCAGCAGCCCAGAGGGCATTCCTGCCGGGGAGCTGTTTTTT	CASSPEGIPAGELFF
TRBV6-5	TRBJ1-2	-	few	TGTGCCAGCAGGGCGGACAGAGACTATGGCTACACCTTC	CASRADRDYGYTF
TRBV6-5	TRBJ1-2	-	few	TGTGCCAGCAGGTCATCCTCGAACTATGGCTACACCTTC	CASRSSSNYGYTF
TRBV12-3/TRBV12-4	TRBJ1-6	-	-	TGTGCCAGCAGTTTATCGGGAGAAGCAAGCTCCTATAATTCACCCCTCCACTTT	CASSLSGEASSYNSPLHF
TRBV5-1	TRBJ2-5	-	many	TGCGCCAGCAGCTTGGTTCCCGGGGGAGTGGAGACCCAGTACTTC	CASSLVPGGVETQYF
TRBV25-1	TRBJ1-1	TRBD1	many	TGTGCCAGCAACCGACAGGGGGTCGACACTGAAGCTTTCTTT	CASNRQGVDTEAFF
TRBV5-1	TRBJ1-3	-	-	TGCGCCAGCAGCACGCAGGGTAGGGGAAACACCATATATTTT	CASSTQGRGNTIYF
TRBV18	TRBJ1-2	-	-	TGTGCCAGCTCACCACGGGGCGGAACTAACTATGGCTACACCTTC	CASSPRGGTNYGYTF
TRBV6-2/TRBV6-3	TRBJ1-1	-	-	TGTGCCAGCAGTTACGGCCGTGACACTGAAGCTTTCTTT	CASSYGRDTEAFF
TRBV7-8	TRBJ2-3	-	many	TGTGCCAGCAGCTTTACCGGTCCGGATACGCAGTATTTT	CASSFTGPDTQYF
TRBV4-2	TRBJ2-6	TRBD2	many	TGTGCCAGCAGCCAAGAGGGACTAGCGGGGCGTTCCCTGAGTGGTGGGGCCAACGTCCTGACTTTC	CASSQEGLAGRSLSGGANVLTF
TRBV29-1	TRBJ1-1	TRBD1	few	TGCAGCGTCGTGACAGGGAAGAACACTGAAGCTTTCTTT	CSVVTGKNTEAFF
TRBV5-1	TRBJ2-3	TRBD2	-	TGCGCCAGCAGCCCGGCCGGGACTAGGAGCACAGATACGCAGTATTTT	CASSPAGTRSTDTQYF
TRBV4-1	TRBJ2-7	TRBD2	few	TGCGCCAGCAGCCCTCCCGGGACTAGCATCTACGAGCAGTACTTC	CASSPPGTSIYEQYF
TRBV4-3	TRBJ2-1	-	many	TGCGCCAGCAGCCAAGTATACGGTAACAATGAGCAGTTCTTC	CASSQVYGNNEQFF
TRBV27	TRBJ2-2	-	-	TGTGCCAGCAGTTTCGACCTGAACACCGGGGAGCTGTTTTTT	CASSFDLNTGELFF
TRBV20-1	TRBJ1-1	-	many	TGCAGTGCTAGTAGGTCAGGGCGAGGGACTGAAGCTTTCTTT	CSASRSGRGTEAFF
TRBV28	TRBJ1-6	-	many	TGTGCCAGCACCAACTTCCCCGGGACACCCCTCCACTTT	CASTNFPGTPLHF
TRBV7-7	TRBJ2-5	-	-	TGTGTTAGCAGCTTAGCAGGGACAGAGACCCAGTACTTC	CVSSLAGTETQYF
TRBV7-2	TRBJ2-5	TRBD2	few	TGTGCCAGCAGACGAACTAGCGGGGGGAACCAAGAGACCCAGTACTTC	CASRRTSGGNQETQYF
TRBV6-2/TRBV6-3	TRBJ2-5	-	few	TGTGCCAGCTCACCAGGCGCTAGCCGCCTCGGCGAGACCCAGTACTTC	CASSPGASRLGETQYF
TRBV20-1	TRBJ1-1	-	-	TGCAGTGCTAGAGAGGGGACGGTGAACACTGAAGCTTTCTTT	CSAREGTVNTEAFF
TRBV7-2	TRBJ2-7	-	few	TGTGCCAGCAGCTTAGCGGCATCTCTTTTCTACGAGCAGTACTTC	CASSLAASLFYEQYF
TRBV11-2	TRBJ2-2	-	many	TGTGCCAGCAGAATACGGGCGGGGGAGCTGTTTTTT	CASRIRAGELFF
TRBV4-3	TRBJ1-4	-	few	TGCGCCAGCAGCCAAAGGATTTTGGCTAATGAAAAACTGTTTTTT	CASSQRILANEKLFF
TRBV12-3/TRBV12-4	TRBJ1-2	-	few	TGTGCCAGCAGTTTAGTATCGGGGGGTGGCTACACCTTC	CASSLVSGGGYTF
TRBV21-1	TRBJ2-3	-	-	TGTGCCAGCAGCAAAGAGTGGGCGGGGGGTCACCCCACAGATACGCAGTATTTT	CASSKEWAGGHPTDTQYF
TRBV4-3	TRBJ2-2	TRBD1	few	TGCGCCAGCAGCCTCGGGACAGGGCCTTCGAACACCGGGGAGCTGTTTTTT	CASSLGTGPSNTGELFF
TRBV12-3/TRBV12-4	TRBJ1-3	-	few	TGTGCCAGCAGTTTAGGGGCTGGGGTCGCTGGAAACACCATATATTTT	CASSLGAGVAGNTIYF
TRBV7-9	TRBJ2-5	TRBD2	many	TGTGCCAGCGGGCAACTAGCGGGGGTGGAGACCCAGTACTTC	CASGQLAGVETQYF
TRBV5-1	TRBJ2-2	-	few	TGCGCCAGCGGACCACGCGCCGGGGAGCTGTTTTTT	CASGPRAGELFF
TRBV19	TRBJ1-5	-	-	TGTGCCAGTAGTATCGGCTCATTTTCGGGGCAGCCCCAGCATTTT	CASSIGSFSGQPQHF